One sample yielded the 30 T cell receptor beta chains listed below, sequenced in a study of CD8 T cells in Susac syndrome. Reverse transcription of about 0.45 to 1 ug RNA was performed with random hexamers. TCRdb re-analysed the immunoSEQ multiplex PCR reads in MiXCR, keeping a single row per CDR3 protein. This sample carries 95,000 to 150,000 distinct CDR3 sequences, more than 80% of them seen once, and the ten largest clones take 0.25% to 0.35%. The sample was CD8+ T cells from PBMCs. The receptors shown here come from a human donor with multiple sclerosis.

This chain connects TRBV11-1 to TRBJ2-5, with a weak D call TRBD2 (5 bases). Germline loops: CDR1 SGHAT, CDR2 FQDESV (reference sequence). V was shortened by 2 bases and J by 5 bases, with 18 bases between the two germline ends. The CDR3 is 16 amino acids. This chain's CDR3 is CASSLLAPIRMETQYF. The CDR3 DNA follows: TGTGCCAGCAGCTTATTAGCGCCCATACGAATGGAGACCCAGTACTTC.

The chain couples TRBV2 to TRBJ2-7, with 8 nucleotides matching TRBD2. Trimming took 5 bases from V and 6 from J; bases not matched to a gene: 3. CDR1 and CDR2 (germline): SNHLY, FYNNEI. This CDR3 contains 12 residues. In DNA form, the CDR3 reads TGTGCCAGCAGTCAACTAGCGGTCGAGCAGTACGTC. This encodes CASSQLAVEQYV.

The chain has TRBV5-4 and TRBJ2-3; D perhaps matches TRBD2 (6 bases). CDR3 length: 15 residues. Trimming removed 9 bases at V and 1 base at J, with 18 bases between. CDR1 is SGHNT, CDR2 YYREEE, per germline (reference sequence). CDR3 loop: CAIALRDFGTDTQYF. Written as DNA, the CDR3 is TGTGCCATAGCACTAAGGGACTTTGGCACAGATACGCAGTATTTT.

The rearrangement joins TRBV7-9 to TRBJ1-2, with 8 bases fitting TRBD1. The V gene's germline CDR1 is SEHNR and CDR2 FQNEAQ (reference sequence). The CDR3 is made up of 14 amino acids. V trimming: 1 base; J trimming: 6 bases; junction bases outside the gene matches: 4. CDR3 in amino acids: CASSLVTGVNGYTF. The CDR3 DNA reads as TGTGCCAGCAGCTTAGTGACAGGGGTGAATGGCTACACCTTC.

The V and J genes are TRBV6-4 and TRBJ2-1; 8 bases match TRBD2. The CDR3 extends over 15 amino acids. Germline V gene sequence: CDR1 MRHNA, CDR2 SNTAGT. V lost 2 bases to trimming and J lost 3 bases; unmatched junction nucleotides: 3. The CDR3 region has the DNA TGTGCCAGCAGTGACAGCGCGGGAGGCTACAATGAGCAGTTCTTC. Translating it yields CASSDSAGGYNEQFF.

This chain uses TRBV4-1 with TRBJ1-1; D is possibly TRBD1 (6 bases). Trimming removed 1 base from V and 3 bases from J, with 12 bases in between. CDR3 length equals 15 residues. Germline V CDR1 and CDR2: MGHRA, YSYEKL. DNA for the CDR3: TGCGCCAGCAGCCAAGGTTATCCAGGGGACACTGAAGCTTTCTTT. It is translated as CASSQGYPGDTEAFF.

This clonotype came up once. As DNA, the CDR3 is TGCAGCGCCGACGGGGGAGTGGGTCAGCCCCAGCATTTT. Translation: CSADGGVGQPQHF. This rearrangement joins TRBV29-1 to TRBJ1-5, with a weak D call TRBD1 (5 bases). V was shortened by 7 bases and J by 6 bases, with 16 bases between the two germline ends. The CDR3 is 13 residues long. Germline CDR1 is SQVTM and CDR2 is ANQGSEA.

The chain uses TRBV4-2 and TRBJ1-1; possible D gene TRBD1, 5 bases. The V end was cut by 0 bases, the J end by 4 bases, with 9 bases between. From germline, CDR1 is LGHNA and CDR2 YNFKEQ. The CDR3 contains 14 residues. CDR3 bases: TGTGCCAGCAGCCAAGAAGACAGTGGCACTGAAGCTTTCTTT. Residues: CASSQEDSGTEAFF.

The chain is built from TRBV7-3 and TRBJ2-5, with D tentatively TRBD2 (6 bases). Trimming removed 2 bases at V and 4 bases at J, with 14 bases between. Per the germline V gene, CDR1 is SGHTA and CDR2 is FQGTGA. The CDR3 consists of 15 residues. CDR3 loop: CASSLGVLASETQYF. DNA for the CDR3: TGTGCCAGCAGCTTAGGGGTACTAGCTTCAGAGACCCAGTACTTC.

The genes are TRBV7-3 and TRBJ2-5; TRBD2 matches at 7 bases. The V gene's germline CDR1 is SGHTA and CDR2 FQGTGA. The CDR3 has 16 amino acids. After removal of 4 bases from V and 5 bases from J, the junction contained 13 bases not matched to a gene. The DNA for the CDR3 is TGTGCCAGCAGCTCGACCGGCCGGGGGGATTGGGAGACCCAGTACTTC. Amino acids: CASSSTGRGDWETQYF.

V and J are TRBV19 and TRBJ2-2; D gene uncertain. V lost 4 bases and J lost 5, with 17 bases in between. CDR3 length: 16 amino acids. CDR1 is LNHDA, CDR2 SQIVND, per germline (reference sequence). DNA for the CDR3: TGTGCCAGTAGTACTAACACGATCTTTTTAACCGGGGAGCTGTTTTTT. Its translation is CASSTNTIFLTGELFF.

This sequence joins TRBV28 and TRBJ1-6; D is undetermined. This CDR3 contains 14 residues. Trimming left V 3 bases short and J 7 bases short, with 10 bases between. CDR1 MDHEN and CDR2 SYDVKM come from the germline V gene. CDR3 sequence: CASSFEAINSPLHF. In DNA form, the CDR3 reads TGTGCCAGCAGTTTCGAAGCAATCAATTCACCCCTCCACTTT. Full variable domain (remainder filled in from reference TRBV28 and TRBJ1-6): DVKVTQSSRYLVKRTGEKVFLECVQDMDHENMFWYRQDPGLGLRLIYFSYDVKMKEKGDIPEGYSVSREKKERFSLILESASTNQTSMYLCASSFEAINSPLHFGNGTRLTVT.

This chain uses TRBV6-1 with TRBJ2-7, with TRBD2 identical over 8 bases. This CDR3 has 14 residues. CDR1 MNHNS and CDR2 SASEGT come from the germline V gene. Trimming took 3 bases from V and 5 from J; bases not matched to a gene: 6. The CDR3 sequence: CASSDLGGGNEQYF. The DNA for the CDR3 is TGTGCCAGCAGTGACCTCGGGGGGGGGAACGAGCAGTACTTC.

The chain joins TRBV6-1 to TRBJ2-7, with 8 bases lining up with TRBD2. CDR1 MNHNS and CDR2 SASEGT come from the germline V gene. The CDR3 is made up of 16 amino acids. J gave up 2 bases and V 10 bases, and 16 bases lay outside the gene matches. The CDR3 coding sequence is TGTGCCACCAGAGCGGGAGTAAGGGCTTTGGCCTACGAGCAGTACGTC. This sequence encodes CATRAGVRALAYEQYV.

The chain has TRBV6-5 and TRBJ2-1; 8 nucleotides match TRBD1. CDR3 length equals 14 residues. V was pared by 6 bases and J by 8 bases, with 9 bases of the junction left unmatched. Germline loops: CDR1 MNHEY, CDR2 SVGAGI. CDR3 amino acids: CASSKGQARDEQFF. The DNA of the CDR3 is TGTGCCAGCAGCAAGGGACAGGCTCGGGATGAGCAGTTCTTC.

V and J are TRBV9 and TRBJ2-5, with 7 bases fitting TRBD2. The CDR3 covers 17 residues. The J segment lost 2 bases and the V segment lost 0 bases, leaving 10 bases of the junction unmatched. Germline V gives CDR1 SGDLS, CDR2 YYNGEE. This CDR3 reads CASSVGQASGEQETQYF. The DNA of the CDR3 is TGTGCCAGCAGCGTAGGGCAAGCTAGCGGCGAACAAGAGACCCAGTACTTC. Filled out from reference TRBV9 and TRBJ2-5, the complete variable domain reads DSGVTQTPKHLITATGQRVTLRCSPRSGDLSVYWYQQSLDQGLQFLIQYYNGEERAKGNILERFSAQQFPDLHSELNLSSLELGDSALYFCASSVGQASGEQETQYFGPGTRLLVL.

This chain connects TRBV7-9 to TRBJ1-4, with a weak D call TRBD1 (5 bases). V dropped 1 base and J dropped 0 bases, with 12 bases sitting between them. Germline lookup yields CDR1 SEHNR and CDR2 FQNEAQ (reference sequence). The CDR3 is 17 residues long. As DNA, the CDR3 is TGTGCCAGCAGCTTAGGGATGAGGGGTACAACTAATGAAAAACTGTTTTTT. It translates to CASSLGMRGTTNEKLFF.

This chain links TRBV4-1 with TRBJ2-1, with 11 positions matching TRBD2. This CDR3 has 16 residues. V lost 4 bases and J lost 6; bases outside the gene matches: 8. CDR1 is MGHRA and CDR2 is YSYEKL in the germline V gene. CDR3: CASSRISGGAPNEQFF. DNA for the CDR3: TGCGCCAGCAGCCGGATTAGCGGGGGGGCCCCCAATGAGCAGTTCTTC.

The genes are TRBV9 and TRBJ1-1, with a weak D call TRBD1 (6 bases). Germline loops: CDR1 SGDLS, CDR2 YYNGEE. V was pared by 4 bases and J by 7 bases, with 17 bases between. The CDR3 is made up of 14 amino acids. The CDR3 DNA reads as TGTGCCAGCAGCAAACAGGGAGGAACGAATGAAGCTTTCTTT. This gives the protein CASSKQGGTNEAFF.

The rearrangement uses TRBV4-1 and TRBJ2-5, with TRBD1 as a possible D gene (5 bases). This CDR3 contains 19 residues. The germline CDR1 and CDR2 sequences are MGHRA and YSYEKL. The ends were cut back, 2 bases at V and 6 bases at J, with 28 bases in the middle. CDR3 region: CASSQRQYLPWNVIKTQYF. The CDR3 nucleotides are TGCGCCAGCAGCCAAAGACAGTATCTGCCTTGGAATGTGATAAAGACCCAGTACTTC.

The chain uses TRBV7-9 and TRBJ1-2; the D is unclear. This CDR3 contains 13 residues. Germline V gives CDR1 SEHNR, CDR2 FQNEAQ (reference sequence). V was cut by 3 bases and J by 4 bases, with 9 bases left in between. CDR3 nucleotides: TGTGCCAGCAGCTTCGGGGTGGGCTATGGCTACACCTTC. It codes for CASSFGVGYGYTF.

This clonotype has just one count. The chain recombines TRBV20-1 with TRBJ2-7, with 9 positions matching TRBD2. V was pared by 0 bases and J by 4 bases, with 7 bases of the junction left unmatched. The germline gives CDR1 DFQATT, CDR2 SNEGSKA (reference sequence). There are 15 residues in the CDR3. Here the CDR3 reads CSARDRLAGLYEQYV. CDR3 bases: TGCAGTGCTAGAGATCGGCTAGCGGGATTATACGAGCAGTACGTC.

The rearrangement joins TRBV30 to TRBJ2-1; the match to TRBD2 covers 14 bases. The CDR3 is 15 residues long. V trimming: 0 bases; J trimming: 6 bases; junction bases outside the gene matches: 1. The germline CDR1 and CDR2 sequences are GTSNPN and SVGIG (reference sequence). DNA of the CDR3: TGTGCCTGGAGTGTAGGGACTAGCGGGAGCAATGAGCAGTTCTTC. Translation gives CAWSVGTSGSNEQFF.

This clonotype has a single count. The chain has TRBV6-2 or TRBV6-3 and TRBJ2-7, with TRBD2 matching over 9 bases. Unmatched junction bases numbered 6, after V lost 0 bases and J lost 3 bases. The CDR3 contains 16 residues. Germline loops: CDR1 MNHEY, CDR2 SVGEGT. The CDR3 region has the DNA TGTGCCAGCAGTTACTCCAGGACTAGCGTAAACTACGAGCAGTACTTC. This translates into CASSYSRTSVNYEQYF.

A few counts support this clonotype. V is TRBV4-2 and J is TRBJ1-1; D unclear. Germline CDR1 LGHNA, CDR2 YNFKEQ. V dropped 1 base and J dropped 3 bases, with 18 bases sitting between them. The CDR3 is 17 residues long. Written as DNA, the CDR3 is TGTGCCAGCAGCCAAGCCCCCGACTCATTAGAGGACACTGAAGCTTTCTTT. Its translation: CASSQAPDSLEDTEAFF.

The chain has TRBV27 and TRBJ1-5, with D maybe TRBD1 (5 bases). The CDR3 totals 14 residues. From germline, CDR1 is MNHEY and CDR2 SMNVEV (reference sequence). With 0 bases removed from V and 3 bases from J, the gap between germline ends came to 6 bases. The CDR3 DNA reads as TGTGCCAGCAGTTTATCAGGGGACAATCAGCCCCAGCATTTT. Protein sequence: CASSLSGDNQPQHF.

The chain has TRBV12-3 or TRBV12-4 and TRBJ1-4; D unclear. V was cut by 5 bases and J by 2 bases, with 15 bases left in between. The length of the CDR3 is 16 residues. The CDR3: CASSPFGTSTNEKLFF. The CDR3 region has the DNA TGTGCCAGCAGTCCTTTCGGTACTTCCACTAATGAAAAACTGTTTTTT.

The chain carries TRBV2 and TRBJ2-7, with 10 bases lining up with TRBD2. The CDR3 covers 15 residues. Losses at the gene ends were 5 bases for V and 2 bases for J; bases not matched to a gene: 6. The germline V gene has CDR1 SNHLY and CDR2 FYNNEI. The CDR3: CASSIAGGVAYEQYV. The CDR3, as DNA: TGTGCCAGCAGTATAGCGGGAGGAGTAGCCTACGAGCAGTACGTC.

The CDR3 is CASSSPLAGGLGYNEQFF. CDR3 in DNA: TGTGCCAGCAGCTCCCCTCTAGCGGGGGGCCTGGGCTACAATGAGCAGTTCTTC. This sequence joins TRBV7-9 and TRBJ2-1, with 11 bases lining up with TRBD2. The trim removed 4 bases at V and 3 bases at J, leaving 11 bases unmatched. The CDR3 is 18 amino acids. Per the germline V gene, CDR1 is SEHNR and CDR2 is FQNEAQ (reference sequence). Full variable domain (missing parts from reference TRBV7-9 and TRBJ2-1): DTGVSQNPRHKITKRGQNVTFRCDPISEHNRLYWYRQTLGQGPEFLTYFQNEAQLEKSRLLSDRFSAERPKGSFSTLEIQRTEQGDSAMYLCASSSPLAGGLGYNEQFFGPGTRLTVL.

The chain employs TRBV11-2 and TRBJ2-3, with no clear D. The CDR3 sequence is 14 residues long. Germline loops: CDR1 SGHAT, CDR2 FQNNGV. Trimming shortened V by 5 bases and J by 7 bases, and 16 bases separated the two germline ends. Here the CDR3 DNA reads TGTGCCAGCAGCACCAAGCGCCACCAGCATACGCAGTATTTT. Translated, it gives CASSTKRHQHTQYF.